The 26 T cell receptor beta chains in this list originate from one sample, sequenced in a study of T cells in women clearing cervical HPV infection. Repertoires were generated with immunoSEQ multiplex PCR, while TCRdb's copy carries only in-frame clones and drops some. This repertoire includes about 37,000 clones. What was sequenced was blood buffy coat. The receptors shown here come from a woman aged 18 to 75 with a cervical HPV16 infection that either progressed to CIN3+ or cleared (not recorded which).

Concerning this clone itself: The read terminates 3 residues before the CDR3 end, so the remaining end is supplied by the germline J gene. The chain employs TRBV7-6 and TRBJ2-3, with 9 nucleotides matching TRBD1. Germline lookup yields CDR1 SGHVS and CDR2 FNYEAQ. CDR3 length equals 14 residues. V lost 3 bases to trimming and J lost 8 bases; unmatched junction nucleotides: 6. CDR3 in amino acids: CASSFGTGLGTQYF. The covered CDR3 bases are TGTGCCAGCAGCTTCGGGACAGGGTTGGGTACG.

CDR3 region: CASSQSPANTGELFF. The covered CDR3 bases are TGCGCCAGCAGTCAAAGTCCAGCGAACACCGGGGAG. This chain connects TRBV23-1 to TRBJ2-2; D ambiguous. The read gets to within 3 residues of the CDR3 end, and the germline J gene fills in the rest. TRBV23-1 is an ORF for which the function is uncertain. V was trimmed by 2 bases and J by 0 bases, leaving 7 bases between them. This CDR3 contains 15 residues.

A remark on this clone: The DNA ends 3 residues before the CDR3 does, and the rest of the CDR3 is filled in from the germline J gene. The rearrangement links TRBV20-1 to TRBJ2-3; 8 bases are shared with TRBD1. The CDR3 is 14 residues long. V lost 3 bases, J lost 4 bases, and 6 bases stayed unmatched. The germline CDR1 and CDR2 sequences are DFQATT and SNEGSKA (reference sequence). The CDR3 DNA, read in part, is TGCAGTGCTAGTGCAGGGGGCAGCGCAGATACG. Protein sequence: CSASAGGSADT. The full CDR3 reads CSASAGGSADTQYF.

A remark on this clone: The DNA ends 3 residues before the CDR3 does, and the rest of the CDR3 is filled in from the germline J gene. The J gene is TRBJ2-3, the V gene TRBV20-1; D might be TRBD1 (6 bases). The V end lost 1 base, the J end lost 7 bases, and 15 bases lay between the germline ends. Per germline, CDR1 DFQATT and CDR2 SNEGSKA (reference sequence). The CDR3 length is 14 residues. The sequenced part of the CDR3 DNA is TGCAGTGCTAGAGGCAGGGGAGACAAGCATACG. Its protein is CSARGRGDKHT. The entire CDR3 reads CSARGRGDKHTQYF.

In regard to this clone: The read finishes 3 residues shy of the CDR3 end, and the germline J gene is used to complete it. The chain employs TRBV20-1 and TRBJ2-5, with D uncertain. Looked up from germline, CDR1 is DFQATT and CDR2 is SNEGSKA (reference sequence). Trimming removed 3 bases from V and 2 bases from J, with 10 bases in between. The CDR3 runs 13 residues. CDR3 region: CSASRGPQETQYF. CDR3 DNA, as far as it was read: TGCAGTGCTAGCAGAGGTCCGCAAGAGACC.

Details on this clone: The read comes to an end 3 residues before the CDR3 does, leaving the germline J gene to fill in the end. The gene calls are TRBV18 and TRBJ2-5, with 9 bases identical to TRBD2. The length of the CDR3 is 15 residues. With 0 bases clipped from V and 4 bases from J, the junction kept 3 bases outside the gene matches. The germline gives CDR1 KGHSH, CDR2 LQKENI. The sequenced part of the CDR3 DNA is TGTGCCAGCTCACCACCGGGACTAGCTGTAGAGACC. Its translation: CASSPPGLAVET. The whole CDR3 protein is CASSPPGLAVETQYF.

About this clone: The read halts 3 residues ahead of the CDR3 end, with the missing end drawn from the germline J gene. V gene TRBV10-3 combines with J gene TRBJ2-4; D perhaps matches TRBD1 (5 bases). This CDR3 is built from 15 residues. Trimming stripped 0 bases from V and 1 base from J, with 7 bases between. Germline CDR1 and CDR2: ENHRY and SYGVKD. The part of the CDR3 DNA that was read is TGTGCCATCAGTGAGTCGACAGCGGCCAAAAACATT. Translated, it gives CAISESTAAKNI. The whole CDR3 is CAISESTAAKNIQYF.

A remark on this clone: The missing CDR3 end, 3 residues past where the read stops, is filled in from the germline J gene. V gene TRBV7-2 combines with J gene TRBJ2-7; D unresolved. CDR3 length equals 13 residues. Germline CDR1 reads SGHTA; CDR2 reads FQGNSA. The ends were cut back, 4 bases at V and 0 bases at J, with 7 bases in the middle. CDR3 loop: CASSSLSSYEQYF. The DNA read from the CDR3 is TGTGCCAGCAGCTCACTGAGCTCCTACGAG.

For this clone: Read data end 3 residues before the CDR3 end; the end is taken from the germline J gene. The rearrangement links TRBV7-2 to TRBJ1-2; D is perhaps TRBD1 (5 bases). Germline V lookup: CDR1 SGHTA, CDR2 FQGNSA. The CDR3 covers 16 residues. This CDR3 reads CASSLATGLGEGTYTF. CDR3 bases read: TGTGCCAGCAGCTTAGCCACCGGACTAGGGGAGGGTACC.

On this clone itself: The read falls 3 residues short of the CDR3 end, and the missing part is taken from the germline J gene. The chain couples TRBV20-1 to TRBJ2-3; TRBD2 agrees at 10 bases. Germline V lookup: CDR1 DFQATT, CDR2 SNEGSKA (reference sequence). This CDR3 has 15 residues. CDR3 DNA, as far as it was read: TGCAGTGCTAGAAAGTCTAGCGGGAGTGAGGAGACG. Amino acids: CSARKSSGSEET. The CDR3 in full is CSARKSSGSEETQYF.

About this clone: Sequencing ends 3 residues short of the CDR3 end; the germline J gene provides the rest. J is TRBJ1-1 and V is TRBV2; no clear D gene. CDR1 is SNHLY and CDR2 is FYNNEI in the germline V gene. V was pared by 6 bases and J by 0 bases, with 17 bases between. The CDR3 spans 16 residues. The CDR3 protein is CASRDRQAHLNTEAFF. The CDR3 bases that were read are TGTGCCAGCAGGGATCGCCAGGCGCACCTGAACACTGAA. Full variable domain (rest looked up from reference TRBV2 and TRBJ1-1): EPEVTQTPSHQVTQMGQEVILRCVPISNHLYFYWYRQILGQKVEFLVSFYNNEISEKSEIFDDQFSVERPDGSNFTLKIRSTKLEDSAMYFCASRDRQAHLNTEAFFGQGTRLTVV.

Concerning this clone itself: The read ends 3 residues early relative to the CDR3; the germline J gene fills the gap. The rearrangement uses TRBV7-9 and TRBJ2-3; 8 bases are shared with TRBD1. The V and J ends lost 2 bases and 3 bases, in that order; junction bases with no gene match: 4. Germline V gene lookup returns CDR1 SEHNR and CDR2 FQNEAQ (reference sequence). The CDR3 is 15 residues long. CDR3 sequence: CASSLSGGFTDTQYF. The CDR3 bases that were read are TGTGCCAGCAGCTTATCAGGGGGCTTTACAGATACG. The variable domain in full, completed from reference TRBV7-9 and TRBJ2-3, reads DTGVSQNPRHKITKRGQNVTFRCDPISEHNRLYWYRQTLGQGPEFLTYFQNEAQLEKSRLLSDRFSAERPKGSFSTLEIQRTEQGDSAMYLCASSLSGGFTDTQYFGPGTRLTVL.

Concerning this clone itself: The sequenced fragment ends 3 residues before the CDR3 boundary, so the rest is inferred from the germline J gene. The chain joins TRBV18 to TRBJ2-7, with TRBD1 matching over 8 bases. The length of the CDR3 is 14 residues. The trim removed 5 bases at V and 5 bases at J, leaving 8 bases unmatched. CDR1 and CDR2 from the germline V gene are KGHSH and LQKENI. The sequenced part of the CDR3 DNA is TGTGCCAGCTCAGAGACAGGGGCACGTAACGAG. Translation: CASSETGARNE. The entire CDR3 sequence reads CASSETGARNEQYF.

According to its frequency, this clone is medium-sized. The sequenced fragment ends 3 residues before the CDR3 boundary, so the rest is inferred from the germline J gene. This sequence joins TRBV11-2 and TRBJ2-2, with 9 bases fitting TRBD1. The V gene's germline CDR1 is SGHAT and CDR2 FQNNGV. This CDR3 has 15 amino acids. V shed 0 bases, J shed 6 bases, and the junction held 2 bases outside the gene matches. The covered CDR3 bases are TGTGCCAGCAGCTTAGAGACAGGGGGTCCCGGGGAG. It specifies CASSLETGGPGE. The entire CDR3 is CASSLETGGPGELFF.

A word on this clone: The sequenced fragment ends 3 residues before the CDR3 boundary, so the rest is inferred from the germline J gene. This rearrangement joins TRBV19 to TRBJ2-4, with D possibly matching TRBD2 (5 bases). V dropped 5 bases and J dropped 5 bases, with 13 bases sitting between them. Germline CDR1 LNHDA, CDR2 SQIVND (reference sequence). The CDR3 contains 14 residues. The sequenced part of the CDR3 DNA is TGTGCCAGTAGTTCCGACTACGGGCAAAACATT. It codes for CASSSDYGQNI. The entire CDR3 protein reads CASSSDYGQNIQYF.

Comments on this clone: One junction end disagrees with the germline gene, perhaps due to a read error. The missing CDR3 end, 3 residues past where the read stops, is filled in from the germline J gene. This specimen includes other DNA sequences encoding the same CDR3. This rearrangement joins TRBV30 to TRBJ1-3, with D possibly matching TRBD1 (5 bases). Germline loops: CDR1 GTSNPN, CDR2 SVGIG (reference sequence). The CDR3 spans 13 residues. CDR3 sequence: CAWSSTGVNTIYF. Partial CDR3 DNA: TGTGCCTGGAGTTCCACAGGCGTCAACACT. The variable domain in full, with the rest retrieved from reference TRBV30 and TRBJ1-3, is SQTIHQWPATLVQPVGSPLSLECTVEGTSNPNLYWYRQAAGRGLQLLFYSVGIGQISSEVPQNLSASRPQDRQFILSSKKLLLSDSGFYLCAWSSTGVNTIYFGEGSWLTVV.

Comments on this clone: Read coverage stops 3 residues before the CDR3 terminus; the germline J gene supplies the remainder. The V and J genes are TRBV5-1 and TRBJ2-3; no clear D. Germline V CDR1 and CDR2: SGHRS, YFSETQ. Trimming took 6 bases from V and 2 from J, leaving 16 bases between them. The length of the CDR3 is 15 residues. CDR3 DNA, as far as it was read: TGCGCCAGCACCCCCGGTTTCTACCCCACAGATACG. Amino acids: CASTPGFYPTDT. In full, the CDR3 reads CASTPGFYPTDTQYF.

A note on this clone: Coverage ceases 3 residues before the CDR3 finishes, and the germline J gene fills in the end. The chain joins TRBV28 to TRBJ2-3; 8 nucleotides match TRBD2. This CDR3 has 16 amino acids. Germline-derived CDR1 and CDR2 are MDHEN and SYDVKM. The junction had 10 bases not matched to a gene; V was cut back by 4 bases and J by 4 bases. The CDR3: CASSSYSGTHPDTQYF. The sequenced part of the CDR3 DNA is TGTGCCAGCAGTTCGTATAGCGGGACCCACCCAGATACG.

In the case of this clone: The CDR3 end falls 3 residues outside the read, so it is completed with the germline J gene. The chain recombines TRBV11-2 with TRBJ1-1; a possible D gene is TRBD1 (5 bases). The CDR3 covers 15 residues. Germline CDR1 is SGHAT and CDR2 is FQNNGV. Between the trimmed V and J ends, which lost 0 bases and 4 bases, there was a span of 12 bases. CDR3 bases read: TGTGCCAGCAGCTTAGATTCAGGGATGGTCACTGAA. Translating gives CASSLDSGMVTE. Given in full, the CDR3 is CASSLDSGMVTEAFF.

With respect to this clone: The read is 3 residues too short to cover the CDR3 end, so that end is filled in from the germline J gene. V gene TRBV19 combines with J gene TRBJ1-2, with 7 bases matching TRBD1. The CDR3 runs 12 residues. The germline CDR1 and CDR2 sequences are LNHDA and SQIVND (reference sequence). J lost 2 bases, V lost 8 bases, and 2 bases had no gene match. CDR3 DNA (partial): TGTGCCAGTCTACAGGGGAACTATGGC. It encodes CASLQGNYG. In full, the CDR3 is CASLQGNYGYTF.

Regarding this clone: The CDR3 goes on 3 residues after the read ends, and that part is filled in from the germline J gene. V gene TRBV5-1 combines with J gene TRBJ1-2; no clear D. V lost 4 bases, J lost 3 bases, and 16 bases lay in between. This CDR3 spans 15 amino acids. Germline loops: CDR1 SGHRS, CDR2 YFSETQ. The sequenced CDR3 bases are TGCGCCAGCAGCCCTCGGAGTGGGCCAGACTATGGC. Protein product: CASSPRSGPDYG. The full CDR3 protein is CASSPRSGPDYGYTF. Drawing the rest from reference TRBV5-1 and TRBJ1-2, the complete variable domain is KAGVTQTPRYLIKTRGQQVTLSCSPISGHRSVSWYQQTPGQGLQFLFEYFSETQRNKGNFPGRFSGRQFSNSRSEMNVSTLELGDSALYLCASSPRSGPDYGYTFGSGTRLTVV.

In regard to this clone: The DNA ends 3 residues before the CDR3 does, and the rest of the CDR3 is filled in from the germline J gene. The J gene is TRBJ2-5, the V gene TRBV5-1; 7 positions agree with TRBD2. CDR3 length: 13 amino acids. Looked up from germline, CDR1 is SGHRS and CDR2 is YFSETQ. Trimming at V came to 0 bases and at J to 4 bases, leaving 0 bases not matched to a gene. CDR3 loop: CASSLGTRETQYF. The CDR3 bases that were read are TGCGCCAGCAGCTTGGGGACTAGAGAGACC. Complete variable domain (other parts from reference TRBV5-1 and TRBJ2-5): KAGVTQTPRYLIKTRGQQVTLSCSPISGHRSVSWYQQTPGQGLQFLFEYFSETQRNKGNFPGRFSGRQFSNSRSEMNVSTLELGDSALYLCASSLGTRETQYFGPGTRLLVL.

Details on this clone: The read ends 3 residues before the CDR3 terminus; that terminus is restored from the germline J gene. The chain links TRBV5-1 to TRBJ2-3; tentatively, D is TRBD1 (6 bases). The V gene lost 4 bases and the J gene lost 6 bases, with 18 bases spanning the gap. The germline CDR1 and CDR2 sequences are SGHRS and YFSETQ. The CDR3 spans 15 residues. This CDR3 reads CASSLPHREADTQYF. CDR3 bases read: TGCGCCAGCAGCCTTCCTCACAGGGAAGCGGATACG. The full variable domain, in which reference TRBV5-1 and TRBJ2-3 provide the parts outside the CDR3, is KAGVTQTPRYLIKTRGQQVTLSCSPISGHRSVSWYQQTPGQGLQFLFEYFSETQRNKGNFPGRFSGRQFSNSRSEMNVSTLELGDSALYLCASSLPHREADTQYFGPGTRLTVL.

Regarding this clone: The observed sequence ends 3 residues before the CDR3 terminus, with the missing tail filled in from the germline J gene. The chain recombines TRBV20-1 with TRBJ2-1, with 8 bases aligning to TRBD2. J gave up 5 bases and V 6 bases, and 9 bases lay outside the gene matches. This CDR3 is 14 amino acids long. CDR1 and CDR2 (germline): DFQATT, SNEGSKA (reference sequence). The sequenced CDR3 bases are TGCAGTGCCTCCGGACTAGCTTTCCACAATGAG. This encodes CSASGLAFHNE. The whole CDR3 region reads CSASGLAFHNEQFF.

Concerning this clone: The read terminates 3 residues before the CDR3 end, so the remaining end is supplied by the germline J gene. This chain uses TRBV7-2 with TRBJ2-3; possibly TRBD2 for D (6 bases). Germline assignment: CDR1 SGHTA and CDR2 FQGNSA. CDR3 length equals 12 residues. CDR3 DNA, as far as it was read: TGTGCCAGCAGCTTACGCGGGGAGACG. It encodes CASSLRGET. The whole CDR3 region reads CASSLRGETQYF.

On this clone: The junction departs from germline at one end; a sequencing error may be responsible. The missing CDR3 end, 3 residues past where the read stops, is filled in from the germline J gene. The chain joins TRBV7-3 to TRBJ2-1, with a tentative D call TRBD1 (5 bases). The germline CDR1 and CDR2 sequences are SGHTA and FQGTGA. The CDR3 spans 15 residues. The CDR3 DNA, read in part, is TGTTCCAGCAGCTTCCAGGGCGGCACCTACAATGAG. Translated, it gives CSSSFQGGTYNE. The entire CDR3 is CSSSFQGGTYNEQFF.